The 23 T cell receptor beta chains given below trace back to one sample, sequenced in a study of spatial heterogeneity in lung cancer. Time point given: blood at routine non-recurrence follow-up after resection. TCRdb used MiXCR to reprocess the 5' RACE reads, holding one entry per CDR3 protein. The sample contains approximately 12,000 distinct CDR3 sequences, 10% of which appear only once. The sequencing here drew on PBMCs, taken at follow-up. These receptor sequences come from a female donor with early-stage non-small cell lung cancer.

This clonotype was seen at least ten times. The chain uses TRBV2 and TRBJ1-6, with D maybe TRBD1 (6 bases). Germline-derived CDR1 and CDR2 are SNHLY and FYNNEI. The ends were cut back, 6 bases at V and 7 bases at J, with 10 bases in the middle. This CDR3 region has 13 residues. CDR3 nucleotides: TGTGCCAGCAGCAGAACAGGGAATTCACCCCTCCACTTT. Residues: CASSRTGNSPLHF.

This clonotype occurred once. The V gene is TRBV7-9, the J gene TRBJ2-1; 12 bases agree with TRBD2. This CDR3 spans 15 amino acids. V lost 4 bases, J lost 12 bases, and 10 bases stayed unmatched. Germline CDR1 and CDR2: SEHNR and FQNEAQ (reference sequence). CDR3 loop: CASSSLTSGSSPQFF. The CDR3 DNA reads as TGTGCCAGCAGCTCCCTGACTAGCGGGAGTTCCCCGCAGTTCTTC.

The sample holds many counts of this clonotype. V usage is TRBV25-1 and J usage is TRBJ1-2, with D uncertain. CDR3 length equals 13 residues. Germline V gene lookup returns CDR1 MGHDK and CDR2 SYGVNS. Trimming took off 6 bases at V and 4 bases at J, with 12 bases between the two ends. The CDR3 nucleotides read TGTGCCAGCAGAGCGACTCTTAGCTATGGCTACACCTTC. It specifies CASRATLSYGYTF.

This CDR3 reads CASSPAGVGRGYTF. DNA for the CDR3: TGTGCCAGCAGCCCCGCAGGGGTTGGAAGGGGCTACACCTTC. The V and J genes are TRBV7-2 and TRBJ1-2; the D gene is possibly TRBD1 (6 bases). In germline, CDR1 is SGHTA, CDR2 FQGNSA. Between the trimmed V and J ends, which lost 5 bases and 8 bases, there was a span of 18 bases. The CDR3 runs to 14 residues.

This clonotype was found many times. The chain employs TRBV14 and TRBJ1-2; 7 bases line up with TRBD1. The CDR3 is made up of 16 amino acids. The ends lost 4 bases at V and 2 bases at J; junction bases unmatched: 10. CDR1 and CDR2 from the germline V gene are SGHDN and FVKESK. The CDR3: CASSPWGRGQNYGYTF. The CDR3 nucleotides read TGTGCCAGCAGCCCCTGGGGCAGGGGACAGAACTATGGCTACACCTTC.

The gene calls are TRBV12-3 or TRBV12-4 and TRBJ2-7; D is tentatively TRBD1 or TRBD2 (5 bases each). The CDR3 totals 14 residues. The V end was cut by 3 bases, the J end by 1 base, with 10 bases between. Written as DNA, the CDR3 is TGTGCCAGCAGTTTTGGGGACCCTTCCTACGAGCAGTACTTC. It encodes CASSFGDPSYEQYF.

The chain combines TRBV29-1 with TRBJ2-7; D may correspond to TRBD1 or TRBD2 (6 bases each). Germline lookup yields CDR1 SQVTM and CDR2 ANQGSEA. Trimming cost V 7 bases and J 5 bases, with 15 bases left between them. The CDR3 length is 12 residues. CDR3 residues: CSGRGGTDEQYF. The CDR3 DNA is TGCAGCGGCCGAGGGGGGACTGACGAGCAGTACTTC.

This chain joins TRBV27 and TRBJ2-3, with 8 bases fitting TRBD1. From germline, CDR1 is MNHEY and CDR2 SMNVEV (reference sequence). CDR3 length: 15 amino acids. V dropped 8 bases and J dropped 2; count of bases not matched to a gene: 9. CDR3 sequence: CASRYGQGSTDTQYF. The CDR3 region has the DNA TGTGCCAGCCGCTACGGACAGGGCTCCACAGATACGCAGTATTTT.

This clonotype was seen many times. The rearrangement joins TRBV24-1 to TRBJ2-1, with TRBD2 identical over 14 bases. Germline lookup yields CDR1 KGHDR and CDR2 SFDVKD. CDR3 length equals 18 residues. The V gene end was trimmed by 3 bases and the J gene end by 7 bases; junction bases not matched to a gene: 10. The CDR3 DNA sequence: TGTGCCACCAGTGATGCGACTAGCGGGGGGGTCTCGAGGAATGAGCAGTTCTTC. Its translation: CATSDATSGGVSRNEQFF.

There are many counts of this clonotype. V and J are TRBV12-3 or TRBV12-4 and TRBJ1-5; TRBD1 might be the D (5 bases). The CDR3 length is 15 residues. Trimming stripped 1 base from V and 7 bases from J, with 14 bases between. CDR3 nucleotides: TGTGCCAGCAGTTTAGGGAGGGGTCGATGGCAGCCCCAGCATTTT. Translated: CASSLGRGRWQPQHF.

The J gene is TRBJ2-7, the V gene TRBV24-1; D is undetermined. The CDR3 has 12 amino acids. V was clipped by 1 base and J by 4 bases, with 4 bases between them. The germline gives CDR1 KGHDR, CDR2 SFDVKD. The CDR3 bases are TGTGCCACCAGTGATTTTGGGTACGAGCAGTACTTC. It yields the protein CATSDFGYEQYF.

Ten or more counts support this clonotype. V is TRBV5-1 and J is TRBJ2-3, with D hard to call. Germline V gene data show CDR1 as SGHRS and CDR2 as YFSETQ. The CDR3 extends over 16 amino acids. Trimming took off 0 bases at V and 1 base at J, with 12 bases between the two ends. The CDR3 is CASSLVGRVGTDTQYF. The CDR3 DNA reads TGCGCCAGCAGCTTGGTAGGGCGAGTAGGCACAGATACGCAGTATTTT.

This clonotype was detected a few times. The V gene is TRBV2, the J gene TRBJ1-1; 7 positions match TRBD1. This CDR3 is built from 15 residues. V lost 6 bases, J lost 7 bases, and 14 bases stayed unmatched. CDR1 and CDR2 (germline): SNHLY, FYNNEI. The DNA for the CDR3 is TGTGCCAGCAGCTACAGGGGTATGGGTTCCGTTGAAGCTTTCTTT. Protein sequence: CASSYRGMGSVEAFF.

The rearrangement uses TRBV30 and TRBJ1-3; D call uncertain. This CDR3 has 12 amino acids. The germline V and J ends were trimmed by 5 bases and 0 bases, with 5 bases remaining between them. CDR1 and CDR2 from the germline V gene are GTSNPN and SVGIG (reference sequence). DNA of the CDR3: TGTGCCTGGTTAGACTCTGGAAACACCATATATTTT. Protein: CAWLDSGNTIYF. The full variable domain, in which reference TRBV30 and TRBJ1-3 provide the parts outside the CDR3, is SQTIHQWPATLVQPVGSPLSLECTVEGTSNPNLYWYRQAAGRGLQLLFYSVGIGQISSEVPQNLSASRPQDRQFILSSKKLLLSDSGFYLCAWLDSGNTIYFGEGSWLTVV.

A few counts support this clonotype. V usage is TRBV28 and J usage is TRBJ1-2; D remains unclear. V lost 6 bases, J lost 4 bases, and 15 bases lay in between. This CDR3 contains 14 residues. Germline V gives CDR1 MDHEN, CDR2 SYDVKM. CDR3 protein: CASSRHLLGYGYTF. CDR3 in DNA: TGTGCCAGCAGCAGACACCTCCTGGGCTATGGCTACACCTTC.

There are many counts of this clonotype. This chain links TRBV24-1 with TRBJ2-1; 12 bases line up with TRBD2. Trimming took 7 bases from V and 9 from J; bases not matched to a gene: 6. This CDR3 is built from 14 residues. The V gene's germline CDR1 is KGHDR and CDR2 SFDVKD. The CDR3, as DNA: TGTGCCACCAGCACTAGCGGGGGGCGGCGTGAGCAGTTCTTC. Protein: CATSTSGGRREQFF.

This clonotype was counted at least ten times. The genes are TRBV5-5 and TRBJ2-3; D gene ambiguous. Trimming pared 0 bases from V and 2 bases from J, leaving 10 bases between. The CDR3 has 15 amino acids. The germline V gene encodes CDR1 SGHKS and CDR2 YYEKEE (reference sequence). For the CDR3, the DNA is TGTGCCAGCAGCTTGGGGTCCCACCCCACAGATACGCAGTATTTT. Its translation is CASSLGSHPTDTQYF.

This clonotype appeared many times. This CDR3 is CASRGRTSSYTDTQYF. The CDR3 DNA reads TGTGCCAGCAGGGGCAGGACTAGCAGCTACACAGATACGCAGTATTTT. The chain is built from TRBV28 and TRBJ2-3; 8 bases fit TRBD2. Trimming took 6 bases from V and 2 from J; bases not matched to a gene: 10. The CDR3 is made up of 16 amino acids. The V gene's germline CDR1 is MDHEN and CDR2 SYDVKM. The full variable domain, in which reference TRBV28 and TRBJ2-3 provide the parts outside the CDR3, is DVKVTQSSRYLVKRTGEKVFLECVQDMDHENMFWYRQDPGLGLRLIYFSYDVKMKEKGDIPEGYSVSREKKERFSLILESASTNQTSMYLCASRGRTSSYTDTQYFGPGTRLTVL.

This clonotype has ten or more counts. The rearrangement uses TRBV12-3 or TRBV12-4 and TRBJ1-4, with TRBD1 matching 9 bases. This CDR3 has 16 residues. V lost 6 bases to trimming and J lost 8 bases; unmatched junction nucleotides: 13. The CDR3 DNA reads TGTGCCAGCAGCTCGCCGACAGGGGGAATGACGGAAAAACTGTTTTTT. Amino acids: CASSSPTGGMTEKLFF.

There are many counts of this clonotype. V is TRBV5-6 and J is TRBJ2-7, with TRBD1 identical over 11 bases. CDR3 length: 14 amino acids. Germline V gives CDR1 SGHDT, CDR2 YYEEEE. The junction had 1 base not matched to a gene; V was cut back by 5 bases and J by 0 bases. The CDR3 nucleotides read TGTGCCAGCAGGGGACAGGGGGACTCCTACGAGCAGTACTTC. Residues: CASRGQGDSYEQYF.

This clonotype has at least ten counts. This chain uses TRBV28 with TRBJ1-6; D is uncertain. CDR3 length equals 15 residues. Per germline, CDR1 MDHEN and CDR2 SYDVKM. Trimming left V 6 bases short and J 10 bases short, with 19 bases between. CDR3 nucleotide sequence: TGTGCCAGCAGCCGTAAGACGTCGGTGTTGTCACCCCTCCACTTT. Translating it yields CASSRKTSVLSPLHF.

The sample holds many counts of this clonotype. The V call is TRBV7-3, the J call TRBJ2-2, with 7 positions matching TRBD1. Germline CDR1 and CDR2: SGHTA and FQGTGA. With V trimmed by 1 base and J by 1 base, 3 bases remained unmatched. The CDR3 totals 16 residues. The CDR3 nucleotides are TGTGCCAGCAGCTTAATAGGGACAGTGAACACCGGGGAGCTGTTTTTT. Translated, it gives CASSLIGTVNTGELFF.

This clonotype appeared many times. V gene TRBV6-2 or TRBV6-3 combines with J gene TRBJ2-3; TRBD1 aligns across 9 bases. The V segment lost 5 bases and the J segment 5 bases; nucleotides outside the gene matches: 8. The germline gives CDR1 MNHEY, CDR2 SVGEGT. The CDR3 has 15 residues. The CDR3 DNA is TGTGCCAGCAGTGAGGGACAGGGCATTCGAGATACGCAGTATTTT. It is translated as CASSEGQGIRDTQYF.